The 10 T cell receptor beta chains below come from one sample, sequenced in a study of beta chain features in type 1 diabetes. Whole-study findings and limits: In all four CD4+ subsets, TCRB CDR3 length was significantly, moderately reduced in type 1 diabetes.

Every bit of the isolated RNA underwent reverse transcription, so sequencing read expressed TCRB transcripts. Clones were sequenced by immunoSEQ multiplex PCR, and TCRdb holds only the in-frame ones, with some missing. Of roughly 400,000 clones listed, 9.6% are singletons. Antigen specificity for these receptors is unknown. Sample: central memory CD4+ T cells from blood. Receptors were obtained from a young man with type 1 diabetes.

The gene calls are TRBV28 and TRBJ1-2; no definite D call. This CDR3 is 12 amino acids long. V shed 7 bases and J shed 0 bases, with 6 bases lying between them. Germline V gene sequence: CDR1 MDHEN, CDR2 SYDVKM. CDR3 in DNA: TGTGCCAGCACCCAGGCTAACTATGGCTACACCTTC. This translates into CASTQANYGYTF.

This clone has a handful of counts. V usage is TRBV5-1 and J usage is TRBJ2-3; D may be TRBD1 (6 bases). The germline V gene encodes CDR1 SGHRS and CDR2 YFSETQ. The CDR3 extends over 15 amino acids. Trimming shortened V by 0 bases and J by 2 bases, and 10 bases separated the two germline ends. DNA of the CDR3: TGCGCCAGCAGCTTGGTAGGGGACACCACAGATACGCAGTATTTT. The encoded protein is CASSLVGDTTDTQYF.

This clone was found a few times. Other DNA sequences in the same sample also yield this CDR3. This sequence joins TRBV4-1 and TRBJ1-2; 7 nucleotides match TRBD1. The ends lost 2 bases at V and 5 bases at J; junction bases unmatched: 2. The germline V gene has CDR1 MGHRA and CDR2 YSYEKL. CDR3 length equals 13 residues. CDR3 in DNA: TGCGCCAGCAGCCAACAACAGGGGTATGGCTACACCTTC. This encodes CASSQQQGYGYTF.

V usage is TRBV7-6 and J usage is TRBJ2-7; D is uncertain. The CDR3 is 12 amino acids. The V end was cut by 3 bases, the J end by 3 bases, with 6 bases between. The germline V gene encodes CDR1 SGHVS and CDR2 FNYEAQ. The CDR3 DNA reads as TGTGCCAGCAGCTTTGCATACTACGAGCAGTACTTC. Translation gives CASSFAYYEQYF.

This clone was counted a few times. The gene calls are TRBV6-1 and TRBJ2-7, with 8 bases aligning to TRBD2. Trimming removed 9 bases from V and 0 bases from J; junction bases left unmatched: 7. The CDR3 is 14 amino acids. Germline loops: CDR1 MNHNS, CDR2 SASEGT. The CDR3 DNA is TGTGCCAGTCTTAGCGGGACCGCCTCCTACGAGCAGTACTTC. This encodes CASLSGTASYEQYF.

The sample holds a few counts of this clone. The CDR3 loop reads CASSGAKRILGNQPQHF. The DNA of the CDR3 is TGTGCCAGCAGTGGGGCGAAGCGGATTCTGGGCAATCAGCCCCAGCATTTT. V is TRBV6-1 and J is TRBJ1-5; the D is unclear. The CDR3 runs to 17 residues. V was cut by 4 bases and J by 2 bases, with 18 bases left in between. The germline gives CDR1 MNHNS, CDR2 SASEGT.

The chain combines TRBV4-1 with TRBJ1-3; 10 bases are shared with TRBD1. J lost 0 bases, V lost 4 bases, and 6 bases had no gene match. This CDR3 contains 17 residues. The germline V gene has CDR1 MGHRA and CDR2 YSYEKL. DNA of the CDR3: TGCGCCAGCAGCCTCACTTGGACAGGGGGCTCTGGAAACACCATATATTTT. It translates to CASSLTWTGGSGNTIYF.

The chain couples TRBV2 to TRBJ2-5; no firm D call. This CDR3 comprises 15 residues. Germline lookup yields CDR1 SNHLY and CDR2 FYNNEI. Trimming cost V 6 bases and J 2 bases, with 16 bases left between them. The CDR3 bases are TGTGCCAGCAGCCGGTCCTCACCGACTCAAGAGACCCAGTACTTC. Its protein is CASSRSSPTQETQYF. The whole variable domain, remainder taken from reference TRBV2 and TRBJ2-5, is EPEVTQTPSHQVTQMGQEVILRCVPISNHLYFYWYRQILGQKVEFLVSFYNNEISEKSEIFDDQFSVERPDGSNFTLKIRSTKLEDSAMYFCASSRSSPTQETQYFGPGTRLLVL.

This sequence joins TRBV7-2 and TRBJ2-3, with no clear D. The CDR3 spans 13 residues. Germline V CDR1 and CDR2: SGHTA, FQGNSA. The ends were cut back, 3 bases at V and 6 bases at J, with 10 bases in the middle. The CDR3 sequence is CASSFPPSDTQYF. The CDR3 DNA sequence: TGTGCCAGCAGCTTCCCACCTTCGGATACGCAGTATTTT.

This clone was recorded a few times. V usage is TRBV7-2 and J usage is TRBJ2-7; D remains ambiguous. The CDR3 sequence is 13 residues long. Between the trimmed V and J ends, which lost 5 bases and 5 bases, there was a span of 13 bases. Germline V gene sequence: CDR1 SGHTA, CDR2 FQGNSA. The CDR3 nucleotides read TGTGCCAGCAGCCCGGCCGGAGAGGACGAGCAGTACTTC. The encoded protein is CASSPAGEDEQYF.